One TCR beta chain is described in this entry. This clonotype occurred many times. This clone's antigen is unknown. No base quality information exists; no much larger clone differs at one position. Sequences LGHNA (CDR1) and YSLEER (CDR2) are obtained from the germline V gene. V was cut back by 5 bases and J by 2 bases, leaving a gap of 16 bases between them. The CDR3 goes from the cysteine to the phenylalanine over 15 residues. Left in the record is the CDR3 DNA by itself, 45 bases read in frame from the first base. Systemically healthy Caucasian individuals from Russia, 39 in total and aged roughly 6 to 95 years, were included as donors. Around 9.9 milliliters of peripheral blood were collected from each donor into EDTA-treated Vacutainer tubes. Ficoll-Paque density-gradient centrifugation was used to isolate PBMCs, with at least 7 million per sample. Total RNA, at least 6 micrograms per sample, was extracted from PBMCs with Trizol reagent. For every donor, an aliquot of PBMCs went through flow cytometry to measure the percentages of naive CD45RAhigh/CD27high T cells.

This entry belongs to a study of blood T cells in healthy people across ages (dated by TCRdb to between 2014 and 2017). Looking at the study overall: In model experiments, template switching captured about one uniquely barcoded TCR beta cDNA molecule for every two T cells. Age-related changes in TCR beta repertoire diversity were measured in the study by deep sequencing normalized with unique cDNA molecular identifiers. Using the same blood draw, the study looked at two additional independent replicas of 1 million unique cDNA reads for two donors, one aged 18 to 30 and the other aged 80 or older. Four age groups were formed from the donors: young (average 16 years), middle-aged (approximately 41), aged (around 62) and long-lived (less than 85).

The library was built by means of 5' RACE. This sample was sequenced with an Illumina HiSeq 2500. A second about 7 to 11 cycle PCR used a sample-barcoded 5' primer and a J-beta primer mix. A unique molecular identifier was introduced onto each TCR beta cDNA molecule by a template-switch 5' adaptor carrying 12 random nucleotides. Each sample yielded at least 2.5 million CDR3-containing paired-end reads. First-strand cDNA was synthesized from all RNA with the Mint cDNA synthesis kit, primed by a TRBC-specific oligonucleotide. Following uracil-DNA glycosylase treatment, a first 18-cycle PCR with universal primers M1SS and BC2_uni_R was performed on all cDNA. In the source study's methods: For normalization, 1 million high-quality reads were randomly selected from each sample, with every read carrying a distinct molecular identifier. Reads sharing molecular identifiers were discarded rather than binned into consensus sequences. MiTCR, set to a Q25 quality threshold and the strictest error-elimination algorithm, was used for CDR3 identification, clonotype clustering and error correction. A nonparametric unseen species model with Euler transformation was used to estimate lower-bound total TCR beta diversity. TCRdb cleaned the public reads at Q25 with fastp, built clones with MiXCR and kept in-frame beta chains. Each entry merges the rows of one CDR3 protein and shows their most common DNA and genes. Clone size and V and J calls follow TCRdb, not the original study. This sample holds 900,000 to 950,000 distinct CDR3 sequences; around 29% were observed only once. The ten largest clonotypes hold about 10% of the sample.

Broad study findings and their caveats: As age increased, observed TCR beta diversity per million T cells dropped in a roughly linear way, and a significant reduction was already evident by age 40. Estimates of total diversity from one million sequenced T cells were regarded as lower bounds and underestimates. The long-lived group showed more naive CD4+ T cells, fewer expanded clones and increased TCR diversity than the aged group, suggesting age selection. Because profiling used bulk unsorted PBMCs, naive and antigen-experienced compartments could not be compared conclusively. The CMV infection status of donors was not known, potentially confounding age-related changes in expanded clonotypes. The percentage of naive T cells measured by flow cytometry correlated strongly with observed TCR beta diversity.

The sample also formed part of further work on T cells of mothers and their children. The second source states: Nine systemically healthy Caucasian individuals served as donors, namely three mothers together with their six children. cDNA synthesis consumed the entire amount of extracted RNA, loaded at around 1.4 ug RNA in each 15 ul reaction. In the second PCR, sample barcodes and 2-4 random nucleotides were introduced via the M1S primer. Each mother yielded over 9 million TCR beta CDR3 reads and each child 2.5 million to 3 million reads. Thymic selection similarly shapes TCR recombination output in related and unrelated pairs, with minor effect from inherited differences. Normalized repertoire overlap was always found to be slightly, but never significantly, higher in related mother-child pairs than in unrelated mother-child pairs. No persistent microchimeric T cell clones were found, with a detection sensitivity of approximately 100 clones per million clonotypes. Deep NGS was used in the study to compare the TCR beta repertoires of mothers and children and to look for features that separate related mother-child pairs from unrelated individuals. The mean age was about 40 +/- 4 years for the mothers and approximately 11 +/- 4 years for the children. After adapter ligation was performed with NEBNext reagents, the libraries were sequenced on an Illumina HiSeq 2000 with 100+100 nt paired-end reads. To avoid cross-contamination, the mother libraries and the child libraries were prepared a month apart and sequenced in separate runs. For each donor, somewhere between roughly 450,000 and 2,000,000 distinct TCR beta clonotypes were identified. Naive TCR beta clonotypes were estimated from low-frequency clonotypes matched to each donor's FACS-determined naive share, without sorting.

Sequenced: blood. The chain joins TRBV4-3 to TRBJ2-7, with the D gene uncertain. This clonotype originated in a woman between 40 and 50 years old in good health. The DNA is TGCGCCAGCAGCAAAGGGTCCGATGGTCCCTACGAGCAGTACTTC. It encodes CASSKGSDGPYEQYF.